These 7 T cell receptor beta chains came from one sample sequenced in a study of T cells after yellow fever vaccination. Via MiXCR, TCRdb re-called the 5' RACE reads, giving one row per CDR3 protein. Of around 250,000 distinct CDR3 sequences in the sample, 6.5% to 8.5% are singletons; the top ten hold around 0.9%. This sample comprised CD4+ T cells sorted from PBMCs, obtained 15 days after the yellow fever booster vaccination. The receptors come from a man in his thirties or forties who received the YFV17D yellow fever vaccine.

This clonotype turned up a few times. The chain combines TRBV7-6 with TRBJ2-7, with D perhaps TRBD2 (5 bases). Looked up from germline, CDR1 is SGHVS and CDR2 is FNYEAQ. V was clipped by 5 bases and J by 6 bases, with 26 bases between them. CDR3 size: 17 residues. The CDR3 DNA reads TGTGCCAGCAGCGGAGCGGACGGGGATGGCCCCCACACCGAGCAGTACTTC. Protein sequence: CASSGADGDGPHTEQYF.

The table lists this clonotype with a few counts. The genes are TRBV9 and TRBJ2-5, with TRBD2 matching 11 bases. The CDR3 runs to 15 residues. Germline assignment: CDR1 SGDLS and CDR2 YYNGEE. V was pared by 3 bases and J by 5 bases, with 6 bases of the junction left unmatched. CDR3 region: CASSGSGRARETQYF. The CDR3 region has the DNA TGTGCCAGCAGCGGTAGCGGGAGGGCCAGGGAGACCCAGTACTTC. Full variable domain (outside the CDR3, taken from reference TRBV9 and TRBJ2-5): DSGVTQTPKHLITATGQRVTLRCSPRSGDLSVYWYQQSLDQGLQFLIQYYNGEERAKGNILERFSAQQFPDLHSELNLSSLELGDSALYFCASSGSGRARETQYFGPGTRLLVL.

In its sample, this clonotype was seen many times. The CDR3 region is CAWSVLGRTGDQPQHF. For the CDR3, the DNA is TGTGCCTGGAGTGTTCTTGGGAGGACAGGGGATCAGCCCCAGCATTTT. The rearrangement uses TRBV30 and TRBJ1-5; 9 bases agree with TRBD1. CDR1 GTSNPN and CDR2 SVGIG come from the germline V gene (reference sequence). The CDR3 loop spans 16 amino acids. V trimming: 0 bases; J trimming: 5 bases; junction bases outside the gene matches: 8.

This sequence joins TRBV20-1 and TRBJ2-1, with TRBD2 matching 7 bases. Per germline, CDR1 DFQATT and CDR2 SNEGSKA (reference sequence). V shed 6 bases, J shed 6 bases, and the junction held 14 bases outside the gene matches. The CDR3 length is 15 residues. The CDR3 spells CSAPSPLAVRNEQFF. In DNA form, the CDR3 reads TGCAGTGCCCCAAGCCCTCTAGCGGTGCGCAATGAGCAGTTCTTC.

This clonotype was detected many times. V and J are TRBV5-4 and TRBJ2-1; D is ambiguous. The CDR3 consists of 13 residues. Trimming pared 6 bases from V and 9 bases from J, leaving 16 bases between. The germline CDR1 and CDR2 sequences are SGHNT and YYREEE (reference sequence). Here the CDR3 reads CASTLDEVGEQFF. The DNA for the CDR3 is TGTGCCAGCACCTTAGACGAGGTTGGTGAGCAGTTCTTC.

V usage is TRBV15 and J usage is TRBJ2-1, with TRBD1 as a possible D gene (5 bases). Germline V gene data show CDR1 as LNHNV and CDR2 as YYDKDF (reference sequence). V lost 6 bases to trimming and J lost 9 bases, with 12 bases between them. This CDR3 is built from 12 residues. The CDR3 loop reads CATSSRVSEQFF. The CDR3 DNA is TGTGCCACCAGTTCCAGGGTGTCTGAGCAGTTCTTC.

The table lists this clonotype with many counts. V is TRBV15 and J is TRBJ2-7; 8 nucleotides agree with TRBD1. Germline lookup yields CDR1 LNHNV and CDR2 YYDKDF (reference sequence). The CDR3 extends over 13 amino acids. The J segment lost 6 bases and the V segment lost 5 bases, leaving 6 bases of the junction unmatched. The CDR3 reads CATSLTGTGEQYF. The CDR3 DNA is TGTGCCACCAGCTTGACAGGGACAGGCGAGCAGTACTTC.